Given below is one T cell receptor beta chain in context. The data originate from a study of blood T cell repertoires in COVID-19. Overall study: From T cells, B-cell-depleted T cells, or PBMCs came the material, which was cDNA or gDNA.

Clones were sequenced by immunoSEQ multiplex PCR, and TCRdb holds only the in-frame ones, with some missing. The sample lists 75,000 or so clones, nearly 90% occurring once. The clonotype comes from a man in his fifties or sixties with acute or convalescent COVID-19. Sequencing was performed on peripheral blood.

The CDR3 DNA follows: TGCGCCAGCAGCTCGGACAGCATCTATGGCTACACCTTC. It specifies CASSSDSIYGYTF. The chain combines TRBV5-1 with TRBJ1-2, with a tentative D call TRBD1 (6 bases). Germline V lookup: CDR1 SGHRS, CDR2 YFSETQ. Trimming left V 3 bases short and J 4 bases short, with 10 bases between. CDR3 length: 13 amino acids.